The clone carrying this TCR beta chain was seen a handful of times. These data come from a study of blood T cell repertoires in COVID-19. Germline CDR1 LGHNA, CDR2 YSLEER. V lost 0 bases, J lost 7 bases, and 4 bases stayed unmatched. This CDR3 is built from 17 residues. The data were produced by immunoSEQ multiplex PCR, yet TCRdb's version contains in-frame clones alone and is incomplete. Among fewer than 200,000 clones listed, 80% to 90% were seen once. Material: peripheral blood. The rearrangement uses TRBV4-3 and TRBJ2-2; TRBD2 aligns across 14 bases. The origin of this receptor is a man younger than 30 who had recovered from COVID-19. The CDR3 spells CASSQDWGLAGDGELFF. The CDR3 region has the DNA TGCGCCAGCAGCCAAGATTGGGGACTAGCGGGAGACGGGGAGCTGTTTTTT.